The source of this T cell receptor beta chain is a study of spatial heterogeneity in lung cancer. Overall study context: There were roughly 72 donors, all of them untreated patients with early-stage non-small cell lung cancer. Sequenced were any available follow-up PBMC samples, which had been obtained a median of around two years after resection.

Each CDR3 protein gets one entry after TCRdb re-called the 5' RACE reads with MiXCR. The table has about 47,000 distinct CDR3 sequences, about 7.4% seen once. CDR3 length: 11 residues. The V and J ends lost 5 bases and 10 bases respectively, with 8 bases between them. Germline V gene sequence: CDR1 SEHNR, CDR2 FQNEAQ (reference sequence). Documented time point: blood at routine non-recurrence follow-up after resection. Unsorted samples of tumor, nontumor lung or frozen PBMC had their whole RNA sequenced. This clonotype was detected only a few times. Antigen: not known. The study's findings and limits: Ubiquitous, expanded tumor-derived TCRs were more frequently observed in blood at resection than at follow-up.

The sequencing here drew on PBMCs, taken at follow-up. V is TRBV7-9 and J is TRBJ1-4, with D hard to call. The clonotype was recovered from a female donor with early-stage non-small cell lung cancer. Here the CDR3 reads CASSRDGKLFF. In DNA, the CDR3 is TGTGCCAGCAGCCGAGACGGAAAACTGTTTTTT. The full variable domain, in which reference TRBV7-9 and TRBJ1-4 provide the parts outside the CDR3, is DTGVSQNPRHKITKRGQNVTFRCDPISEHNRLYWYRQTLGQGPEFLTYFQNEAQLEKSRLLSDRFSAERPKGSFSTLEIQRTEQGDSAMYLCASSRDGKLFFGSGTQLSVL.